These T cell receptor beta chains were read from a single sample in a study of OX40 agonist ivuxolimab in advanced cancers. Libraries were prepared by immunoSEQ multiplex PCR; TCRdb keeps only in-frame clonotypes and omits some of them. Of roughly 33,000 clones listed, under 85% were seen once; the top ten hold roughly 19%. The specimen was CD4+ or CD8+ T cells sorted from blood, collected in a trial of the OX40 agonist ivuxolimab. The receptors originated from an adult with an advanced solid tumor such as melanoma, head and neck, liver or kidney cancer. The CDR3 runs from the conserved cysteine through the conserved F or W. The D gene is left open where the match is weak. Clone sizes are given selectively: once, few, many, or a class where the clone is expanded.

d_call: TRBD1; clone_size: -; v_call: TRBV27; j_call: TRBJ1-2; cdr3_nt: TGTGCCAGCAGCCCCGGACAGGGATATGGCTACACCTTC; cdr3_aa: CASSPGQGYGYTF
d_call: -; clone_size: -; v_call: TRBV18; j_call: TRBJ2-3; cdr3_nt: TGTGCCAGCTCACCGTACACTAGCACAGATACGCAGTATTTT; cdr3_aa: CASSPYTSTDTQYF
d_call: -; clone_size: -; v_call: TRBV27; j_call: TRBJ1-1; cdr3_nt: TGTGCCAGCAGACCCACCCAGGCAGGGGCAGCTTTCTTT; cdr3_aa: CASRPTQAGAAFF
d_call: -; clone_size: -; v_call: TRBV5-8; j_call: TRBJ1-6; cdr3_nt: TGTGCCAGCAGCTTTTTGTGGGGCAATAATTCACCCCTCCACTTT; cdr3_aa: CASSFLWGNNSPLHF
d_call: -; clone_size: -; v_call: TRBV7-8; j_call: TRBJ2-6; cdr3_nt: TGTGCCAGCAGCTTAGTTGCCGGGGCCAACGTCCTGACTTTC; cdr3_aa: CASSLVAGANVLTF
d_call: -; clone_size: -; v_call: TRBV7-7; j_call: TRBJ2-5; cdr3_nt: TGTGCCAGCAGCTTAGAAGGGGTGACCCAGTACTTC; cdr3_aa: CASSLEGVTQYF
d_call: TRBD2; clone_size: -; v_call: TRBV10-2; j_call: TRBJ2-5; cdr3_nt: TGCGCCAGCGGGACTAGCGGGGGTACAGGGGCCCAGTACTTC; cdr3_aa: CASGTSGGTGAQYF
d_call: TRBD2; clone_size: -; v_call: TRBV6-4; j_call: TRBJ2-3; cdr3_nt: TGTGCCAGCAGATCCGGACTAGATGAGGGCACAGATACGCAGTATTTT; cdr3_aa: CASRSGLDEGTDTQYF
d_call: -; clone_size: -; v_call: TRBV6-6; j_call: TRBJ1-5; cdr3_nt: TGTGCCAGCAACCGGAGATCGGATCAGCCCCAGCATTTT; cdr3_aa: CASNRRSDQPQHF
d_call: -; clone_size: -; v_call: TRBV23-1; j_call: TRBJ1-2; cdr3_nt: TGCGCCAGCAGTCCCCCTCGGTACTATGGCTACACCTTC; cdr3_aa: CASSPPRYYGYTF
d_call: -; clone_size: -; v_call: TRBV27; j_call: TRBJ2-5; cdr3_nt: TGTGCCAGCAGCCGGTCCACAGGGTTCCAAGAGACCCAGTACTTC; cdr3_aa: CASSRSTGFQETQYF
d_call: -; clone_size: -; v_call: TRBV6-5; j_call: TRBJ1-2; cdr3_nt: TGTGCCAGCAGTTATCCCGACATAGCTAACTATGGCTACACCTTC; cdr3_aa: CASSYPDIANYGYTF
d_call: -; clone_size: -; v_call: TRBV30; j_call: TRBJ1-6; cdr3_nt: TGTGCCTGGAGTATGGGGATGGAAAATTCACCCCTCCACTTT; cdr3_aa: CAWSMGMENSPLHF
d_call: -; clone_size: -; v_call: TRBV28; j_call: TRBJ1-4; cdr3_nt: TGTGCCACCTCGCCCCTGGGGAGAACTAATGAAAAACTGTTTTTT; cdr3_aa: CATSPLGRTNEKLFF
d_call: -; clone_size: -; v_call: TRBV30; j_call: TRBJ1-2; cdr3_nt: TGTGCCTGGAGTTCAGACGCCTTCCTCGGAGGAACCTTC; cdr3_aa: CAWSSDAFLGGTF
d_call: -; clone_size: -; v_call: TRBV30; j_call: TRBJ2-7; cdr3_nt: TGTGCCGGAAGTAGGGGCGCCCCCCTCTACGAGCAGTACTTC; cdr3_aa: CAGSRGAPLYEQYF
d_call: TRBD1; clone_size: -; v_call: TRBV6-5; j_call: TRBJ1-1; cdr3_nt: TGTGCCAGCAGTACATGGACAGGGTTGACTGAAGCTTTCTTT; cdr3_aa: CASSTWTGLTEAFF
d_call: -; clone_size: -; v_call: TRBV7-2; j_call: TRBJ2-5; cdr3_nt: TGTGCCAGCAGCTCCGGATCAGGGGAGACCCAGTACTTC; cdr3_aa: CASSSGSGETQYF
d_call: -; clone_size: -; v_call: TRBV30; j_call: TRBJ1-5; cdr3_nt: TGTGCCTGGAGTGTACTGGGTCTCAATCAGCCCCAGCATTTT; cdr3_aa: CAWSVLGLNQPQHF
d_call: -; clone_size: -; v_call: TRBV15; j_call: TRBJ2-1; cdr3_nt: TGTGCCACCAGGACGCCGTTCGGTGGAGATTTTGTTGGGGATGAGCAGTTCTTC; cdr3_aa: CATRTPFGGDFVGDEQFF
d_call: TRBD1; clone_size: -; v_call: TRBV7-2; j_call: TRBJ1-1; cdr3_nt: TGTGCCAGCAGCCCTACTAACAGGGGCACTGAAGCTTTCTTT; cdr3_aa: CASSPTNRGTEAFF
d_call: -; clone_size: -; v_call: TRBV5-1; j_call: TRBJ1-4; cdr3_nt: TGCGCCAGCAGCTTGGATTCGGCGGGGGGAAAACTGTTTTTT; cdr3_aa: CASSLDSAGGKLFF
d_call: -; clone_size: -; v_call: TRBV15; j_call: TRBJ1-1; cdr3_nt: TGTGCCACCAGCAGAGATGATCGGCAAGAAGCTTTCTTT; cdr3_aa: CATSRDDRQEAFF
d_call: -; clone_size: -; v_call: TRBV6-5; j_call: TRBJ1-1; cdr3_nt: TGTGCCAGCAGTTCCCCTGTGAACACTGAAGCTTTCTTT; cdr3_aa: CASSSPVNTEAFF
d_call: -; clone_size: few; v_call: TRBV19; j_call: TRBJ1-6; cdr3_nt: TGTGCCAGTAGACTCGACAGACAAAGGTGGAATTCACCCCTCCACTTT; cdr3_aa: CASRLDRQRWNSPLHF
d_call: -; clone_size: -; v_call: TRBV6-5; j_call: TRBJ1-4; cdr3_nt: TGTGCCAGCAGTTACTTTCGTAATGAAAAACTGTTTTTT; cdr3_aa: CASSYFRNEKLFF
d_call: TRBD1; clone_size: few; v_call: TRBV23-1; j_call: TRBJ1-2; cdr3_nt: TGCGCCAGCAGTCAAATCTTTAGGGGACAGGAGGACTATGGCTACACCTTC; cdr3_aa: CASSQIFRGQEDYGYTF
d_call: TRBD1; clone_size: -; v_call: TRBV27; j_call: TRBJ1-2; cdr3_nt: TGTGCCAGCTTGGACAGGAATATGGGCGGCTACACCTTC; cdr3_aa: CASLDRNMGGYTF
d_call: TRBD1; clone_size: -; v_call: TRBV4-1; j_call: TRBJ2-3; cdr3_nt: TGCGCCAGCAGCCAAAAGACTACCGGGACAGGGACTTCAGATACGCAGTATTTT; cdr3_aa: CASSQKTTGTGTSDTQYF
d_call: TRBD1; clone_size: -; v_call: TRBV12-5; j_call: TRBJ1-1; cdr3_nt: TGTGCTAGTGGAAAATCTATGGGACAGGGGGACACTGAAGCTTTCTTT; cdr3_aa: CASGKSMGQGDTEAFF
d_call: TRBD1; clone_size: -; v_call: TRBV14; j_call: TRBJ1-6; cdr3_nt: TGTGCCAGCAGCCTTTACAGGGGAGGAAGATCACCCCTCCACTTT; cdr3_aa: CASSLYRGGRSPLHF
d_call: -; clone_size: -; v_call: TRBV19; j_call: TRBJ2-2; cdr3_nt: TGTGCCAGTAGTATAGCAGCAGGGGCGGGGAACACCGGGGAGCTGTTTTTT; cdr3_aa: CASSIAAGAGNTGELFF
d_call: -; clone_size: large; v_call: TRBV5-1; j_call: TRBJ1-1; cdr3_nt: TGCGCCAGCAGCCGCTTCGATGGGAACACTGAAGCTTTCTTT; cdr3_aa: CASSRFDGNTEAFF
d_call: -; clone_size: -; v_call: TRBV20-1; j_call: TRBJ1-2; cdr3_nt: TGCAGTGCTATAACGGGGGGTTACACCTTC; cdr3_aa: CSAITGGYTF
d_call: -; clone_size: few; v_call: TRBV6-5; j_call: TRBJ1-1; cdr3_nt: TGTGCCAGCAGGGGGGATTTGGGCGCTGAAGCTTTCTTT; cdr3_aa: CASRGDLGAEAFF
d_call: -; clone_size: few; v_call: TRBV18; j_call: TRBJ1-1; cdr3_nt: TGTGCCAGCTCACCACGTTTGGTGGCGGCGAACACTGAAGCTTTCTTT; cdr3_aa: CASSPRLVAANTEAFF
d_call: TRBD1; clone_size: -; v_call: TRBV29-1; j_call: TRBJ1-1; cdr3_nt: TGCAGCCTAAACAGGGGGCCGAGTGAAGCTTTCTTT; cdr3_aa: CSLNRGPSEAFF
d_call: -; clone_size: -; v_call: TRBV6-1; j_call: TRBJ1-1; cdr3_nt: TGTGCCAGCAGTCAACGCGGGAACACTGAAGCTTTCTTT; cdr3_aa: CASSQRGNTEAFF
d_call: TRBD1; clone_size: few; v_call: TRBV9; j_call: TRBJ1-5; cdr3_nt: TGTGCCAGCAGCGTAGAGACAGGGTTTGACCAGCCCCAGCATTTT; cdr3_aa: CASSVETGFDQPQHF
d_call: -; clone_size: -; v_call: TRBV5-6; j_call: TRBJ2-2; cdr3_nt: TGTGCCAGCAGCTTGGCCCGGTCCGGGGAGCTGTTTTTT; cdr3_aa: CASSLARSGELFF
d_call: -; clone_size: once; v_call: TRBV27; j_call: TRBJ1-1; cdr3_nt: TGTGCCAGCGGACATGGGGTGAACACTGAAGCTTTCTTT; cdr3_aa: CASGHGVNTEAFF
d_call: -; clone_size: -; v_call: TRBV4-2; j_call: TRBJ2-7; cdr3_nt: TGTGCCAGCAGCCAAGTATCAAGCGGGTACTCCTACGAGCAGTACTTC; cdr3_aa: CASSQVSSGYSYEQYF